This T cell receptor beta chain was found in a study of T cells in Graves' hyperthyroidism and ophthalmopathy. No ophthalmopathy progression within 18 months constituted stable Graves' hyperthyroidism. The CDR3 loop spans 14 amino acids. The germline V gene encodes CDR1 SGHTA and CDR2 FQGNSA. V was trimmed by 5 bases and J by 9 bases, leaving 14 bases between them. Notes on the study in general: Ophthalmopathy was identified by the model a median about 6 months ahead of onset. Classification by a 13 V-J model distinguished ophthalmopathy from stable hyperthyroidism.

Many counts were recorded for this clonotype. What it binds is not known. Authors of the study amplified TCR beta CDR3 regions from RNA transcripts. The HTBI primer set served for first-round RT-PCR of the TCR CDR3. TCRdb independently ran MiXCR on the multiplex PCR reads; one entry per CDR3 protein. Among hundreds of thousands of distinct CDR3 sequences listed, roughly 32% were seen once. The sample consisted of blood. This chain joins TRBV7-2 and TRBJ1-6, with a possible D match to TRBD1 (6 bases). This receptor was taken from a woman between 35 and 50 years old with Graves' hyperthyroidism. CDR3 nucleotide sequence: TGTGCCAGCAGCCCACAGGGAGCGTTTTCACCCCTCCACTTT. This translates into CASSPQGAFSPLHF.